One T cell receptor (beta chain) is described in this entry. Its antigen is unidentified. These data are taken from a study of cytomegalovirus exposure and HLA in healthy donors. Study-wide points: In a later analysis, HLA-associated TCR beta chains were more clonally expanded than equally common others.

CDR3 length: 12 amino acids. Trimming took 6 bases from V and 6 from J, leaving 11 bases between them. Germline CDR1 MNHEY, CDR2 SMNVEV (reference sequence). It was with 60 Vbeta and 13 Jbeta primers that the PCR ran. Method: immunoSEQ multiplex PCR; TCRdb's copy keeps in-frame clones and lacks some. This sample has approximately 69,000 clones; approximately 70% occur once, and the top ten carry approximately 21%. The material sequenced was PBMCs. This rearrangement joins TRBV27 to TRBJ1-1; D not certain. The source of this sequence is a man aged 40-50 years in good health and CMV-seropositive. The CDR3 protein is CASRSTRPEAFF. The CDR3 DNA sequence: TGTGCCAGCAGGTCCACCAGGCCTGAAGCTTTCTTT.